Here is one T cell receptor beta chain with its context. This entry comes from a study of identical twins. TCRdb called the 5' RACE reads again in MiXCR, with one record for every CDR3 protein. The table records 600,000 to 850,000 distinct CDR3 sequences, over 15% of them present only once. This sample was also put to use in a study of T cells expressing NK-cell markers.

This receptor was identified in a woman between 18 and 30 years old in good health. Input material: PBMCs.

The CDR3 loop reads CASSYSGTSYNEQFF. The CDR3 DNA reads TGCGCCAGCAGCTACTCCGGGACTAGCTACAATGAGCAGTTCTTC. The rearrangement links TRBV5-1 to TRBJ2-1; TRBD2 aligns across 8 bases. The germline CDR1 and CDR2 sequences are SGHRS and YFSETQ. V lost 3 bases to trimming and J lost 3 bases; unmatched junction nucleotides: 5. The CDR3 totals 15 residues.